This T cell receptor (beta chain) was captured by sequencing in a study of CD8+CD57+ T cells in acquired aplastic anemia. Study-wide context: The sorted CD4+ and CD8+ cells yielded an average around 3.4 ug of DNA. Where healthy donors were concerned, CD4+ cells averaged about 10 million reads. General study results and limits: Any difference that existed in CD8+ Simpson's diversity between patients and controls was not significant. Patients and controls shared approximately 30 CD8+ CDR3 sequences, highly expressed in patients.

With respect to this clonotype: No antigen is known for it.

Genomic DNA, the template, was used for profiling of the TCR beta VDJ and CDR3. TCRdb itself ran the reads through MiXCR, one entry per CDR3 protein. The sample has about 190,000 distinct CDR3 sequences, approximately 50% seen once; the top ten hold about a sixth. The clonotype was recovered from a human donor in good health, serving as a control. Sequenced sample: sorted CD4+, CD8+, or CD8+CD57+ T cells (not recorded which) from PBMCs.

The CDR3 spells CASSNLDRGFIGGYTF. In DNA form, the CDR3 reads TGTGCCAGCAGTAACCTGGACAGGGGATTCATTGGTGGCTACACCTTC. V usage is TRBV27 and J usage is TRBJ1-2, with 9 bases identical to TRBD1. Looked up from germline, CDR1 is MNHEY and CDR2 is SMNVEV (reference sequence). The V and J ends lost 5 bases and 7 bases, in that order; junction bases with no gene match: 14. This CDR3 has 16 amino acids.